The 23 T cell receptor beta chains reported below all come from one sample, sequenced in a study of T cell responses to AZD1222 COVID-19 vaccine (dated by TCRdb to the early 2020s). Per the publication, the time point label means: about 28 days (+/-7) after the second vaccine dose. Library preparation used the immunoSEQ multiplex PCR assay. TCRdb carries this immuneACCESS record with in-frame sequences only. Its versions omit some clonotypes, under half of them owing to an unresolved V gene in the studies checked, with the rest unexplained. Across this sample there are around 140,000 clones, with around nine tenths seen only once. Clones ranked in the top ten supply approximately 1.8% of the sample. The source material was peripheral blood, sampled 28 days after the second AZD1222 dose. The receptors originated from an adult who received the AZD1222 COVID-19 vaccine.

The chain employs TRBV11-2 and TRBJ2-1, with TRBD2 matching 12 bases. V dropped 3 bases and J dropped 8; count of bases not matched to a gene: 11. The CDR3 extends over 17 amino acids. Germline V CDR1 and CDR2: SGHAT, FQNNGV. The CDR3 nucleotides read TGTGCCAGCAGCTTGGGAGAGACTAGCGGGAGTAGAGATGAGCAGTTCTTC. Translation: CASSLGETSGSRDEQFF.

The genes are TRBV12-5 and TRBJ2-1; no definite D call. Germline CDR1 and CDR2: LGHNT and FRNRAP. There are 15 residues in the CDR3. The V and J ends lost 4 bases and 0 bases respectively, with 10 bases between them. The CDR3 bases are TGTGCTAGTGGTTCGGACGGCGGCTCCTACAATGAGCAGTTCTTC. This translates into CASGSDGGSYNEQFF.

This clone was observed once. The V gene is TRBV12-5, the J gene TRBJ2-7; D might be TRBD2 (6 bases). The V gene's germline CDR1 is LGHNT and CDR2 FRNRAP. The V and J ends lost 0 bases and 1 base respectively, with 13 bases between them. The CDR3 loop spans 16 amino acids. The CDR3 is CASGLVLGTLSYEQYF. The DNA of the CDR3 is TGTGCTAGTGGTTTGGTACTAGGGACTCTATCCTACGAGCAGTACTTC.

The chain links TRBV3-1 (or the pseudogene TRBV3-2) to TRBJ2-5, with 10 bases that match TRBD1. From germline, CDR1 is LGHDT and CDR2 YNNKEL (reference sequence). The CDR3 loop spans 16 amino acids. With V trimmed by 4 bases and J by 5 bases, 10 bases remained unmatched. This CDR3 reads CASSLMTGTGVETQYF. The DNA for the CDR3 is TGTGCCAGCAGCCTTATGACCGGGACAGGGGTGGAGACCCAGTACTTC.

This rearrangement joins TRBV4-3 to TRBJ2-1, with D possibly TRBD2 on 5 matching bases. With 0 bases removed from V and 0 bases from J, the gap between germline ends came to 9 bases. Germline V gives CDR1 LGHNA, CDR2 YSLEER. The CDR3 consists of 16 residues. The CDR3: CASSQDRGSSYNEQFF. The CDR3 DNA is TGCGCCAGCAGCCAAGACCGGGGTAGCTCCTACAATGAGCAGTTCTTC.

This chain joins TRBV7-2 and TRBJ2-1, with 7 positions matching TRBD2. This CDR3 comprises 16 residues. Germline trimming cut 6 bases from V and 5 bases from J; bases unmatched to any gene: 13. CDR1 is SGHTA, CDR2 FQGNSA, per germline. The CDR3 DNA is TGTGCCAGCAGATCCAAGGGATTAGCGGGCAACAATGAGCAGTTCTTC. Translated, it gives CASRSKGLAGNNEQFF.

In its sample, this clone was seen once. The chain joins TRBV7-9 to TRBJ1-1; 10 bases are a match to TRBD1. The V gene end was trimmed by 3 bases and the J gene end by 5 bases; junction bases not matched to a gene: 3. Looked up from germline, CDR1 is SEHNR and CDR2 is FQNEAQ (reference sequence). The CDR3 length is 14 residues. CDR3 nucleotide sequence: TGTGCCAGCAGCTTGGGGACAGGGGCGACTGAAGCTTTCTTT. Translating gives CASSLGTGATEAFF.

The J gene is TRBJ1-5, the V gene TRBV6-6; perhaps TRBD1 as D (6 bases). The CDR3 contains 12 residues. Deletions cut 7 bases from V and 5 bases from J, with 9 bases between. Germline CDR1 and CDR2: MNHNY and SVGAGI (reference sequence). CDR3 loop: CASKDRYQPQHF. CDR3 nucleotide sequence: TGTGCCAGCAAAGACAGGTATCAGCCCCAGCATTTT.

The J gene is TRBJ1-1, the V gene TRBV7-3; weak D call: TRBD1 (5 bases). CDR1 is SGHTA and CDR2 is FQGTGA in the germline V gene. The CDR3 consists of 13 residues. V was cut by 6 bases and J by 4 bases, with 12 bases left in between. DNA for the CDR3: TGTGCCAGCAGTTCCTATGGGGGCACTGAAGCTTTCTTT. Protein sequence: CASSSYGGTEAFF.

The chain couples TRBV11-2 to TRBJ1-1; weak D call: TRBD1 (5 bases). The CDR3 length is 12 residues. Trimming removed 5 bases from V and 11 bases from J, with 15 bases in between. Germline assignment: CDR1 SGHAT and CDR2 FQNNGV. The CDR3 loop is CASSPGGSGAFF. CDR3 bases: TGTGCCAGCAGCCCGGGGGGTTCAGGCGCTTTCTTT.

J is TRBJ1-5 and V is TRBV19; D remains unclear. With 4 bases removed from V and 14 bases from J, the gap between germline ends came to 27 bases. Germline CDR1 and CDR2: LNHDA and SQIVND (reference sequence). The CDR3 loop spans 16 amino acids. The CDR3 DNA is TGTGCCAGTAGTACCCGCGTCCCCGGCCCTGACCCTATTAAGCATTTT. Translated, it gives CASSTRVPGPDPIKHF.

This chain connects TRBV9 to TRBJ2-2, with D hard to call. With 4 bases removed from V and 5 bases from J, the gap between germline ends came to 15 bases. The germline V gene encodes CDR1 SGDLS and CDR2 YYNGEE. This CDR3 comprises 15 residues. The CDR3 region is CASSSTGLGTGELFF. The CDR3, as DNA: TGTGCCAGCAGCTCCACGGGTCTGGGGACCGGGGAGCTGTTTTTT.

The chain recombines TRBV5-4 with TRBJ2-5; 12 bases are a match to TRBD2. Per the germline V gene, CDR1 is SGHNT and CDR2 is YYREEE (reference sequence). The CDR3 is made up of 16 amino acids. Germline trimming cut 4 bases from V and 5 bases from J; bases unmatched to any gene: 9. The CDR3 region is CASSPGLAGRFETQYF. The CDR3 DNA sequence: TGTGCCAGCAGCCCCGGACTAGCGGGAAGGTTTGAGACCCAGTACTTC.

The V call is TRBV7-8, the J call TRBJ1-1; 8 bases fit TRBD1. V dropped 2 bases and J dropped 1; count of bases not matched to a gene: 0. Germline assignment: CDR1 SGHVS and CDR2 FQNEAQ. The CDR3 length is 14 residues. The CDR3 DNA reads TGTGCCAGCAGCTTACAGGGGGCGAACACTGAAGCTTTCTTT. This codes for CASSLQGANTEAFF.

The chain links TRBV9 to TRBJ1-1, with 8 positions matching TRBD1. CDR3 size: 15 residues. Germline lookup yields CDR1 SGDLS and CDR2 YYNGEE. V shed 3 bases and J 1 base; nucleotides not matched to a gene: 5. In nucleotides, the CDR3 is TGTGCCAGCAGCGCCCCCGGGACAGGGAACACTGAAGCTTTCTTT. It translates to CASSAPGTGNTEAFF. Complete variable domain (other parts from reference TRBV9 and TRBJ1-1): DSGVTQTPKHLITATGQRVTLRCSPRSGDLSVYWYQQSLDQGLQFLIQYYNGEERAKGNILERFSAQQFPDLHSELNLSSLELGDSALYFCASSAPGTGNTEAFFGQGTRLTVV.

The chain carries TRBV6-5 and TRBJ1-1, with D maybe TRBD1 (6 bases). The CDR3 contains 15 residues. Trimming pared 5 bases from V and 3 bases from J, leaving 16 bases between. Germline CDR1 and CDR2: MNHEY and SVGAGI. CDR3 sequence: CASSRTAPGDTEAFF. CDR3 nucleotide sequence: TGTGCCAGCAGTCGGACAGCTCCCGGGGACACTGAAGCTTTCTTT.

The chain links TRBV7-2 to TRBJ2-5, with D possibly being TRBD2 (6 bases). The V end was cut by 3 bases, the J end by 5 bases, with 13 bases between. The germline V gene has CDR1 SGHTA and CDR2 FQGNSA. This CDR3 is 14 amino acids long. DNA of the CDR3: TGTGCCAGCAGCTTGGGGGGAGGTATTGAGACCCAGTACTTC. Translated: CASSLGGGIETQYF.

This clone was seen a handful of times. The rearrangement uses TRBV4-2 and TRBJ2-7; D possibly uses TRBD1 or TRBD2 (5 bases each). V lost 0 bases and J lost 5, with 14 bases in between. Germline V gives CDR1 LGHNA, CDR2 YNFKEQ. The CDR3 consists of 15 residues. The CDR3 DNA follows: TGTGCCAGCAGCCAAGACCCGGGACCTTTGGACGAGCAGTACTTC. This translates into CASSQDPGPLDEQYF.

This chain uses TRBV6-5 with TRBJ2-7, with 11 bases matching TRBD1. The CDR3 contains 15 residues. J gave up 3 bases and V 5 bases, and 6 bases lay outside the gene matches. Germline V gene data show CDR1 as MNHEY and CDR2 as SVGAGI. CDR3 sequence reads: CASSKTGTGGYEQYF. In DNA form, the CDR3 reads TGTGCCAGCAGTAAGACCGGGACAGGGGGCTACGAGCAGTACTTC.

The V and J genes are TRBV6-2 or TRBV6-3 and TRBJ2-1; possible D gene TRBD2, 5 bases. Trimming removed 4 bases from V and 5 bases from J, with 9 bases in between. The CDR3 contains 13 residues. Germline loops: CDR1 MNHEY, CDR2 SVGEGT. This CDR3 is CASSFSGNNEQFF. Here the CDR3 DNA reads TGTGCCAGCAGTTTCTCCGGGAACAATGAGCAGTTCTTC.

The J gene is TRBJ1-5, the V gene TRBV18, with D maybe TRBD1 (6 bases). Germline CDR1 is KGHSH and CDR2 is LQKENI. V was shortened by 2 bases and J by 4 bases, with 12 bases between the two germline ends. The CDR3 is 15 residues long. The CDR3 DNA reads as TGTGCCAGCTCACCATCAGGGGATGGGAATCAGCCCCAGCATTTT. Protein product: CASSPSGDGNQPQHF.

The chain has TRBV6-5 and TRBJ1-4; tentative D call: TRBD1 (5 bases). The CDR3 covers 15 residues. CDR1 and CDR2 (germline): MNHEY, SVGAGI. V lost 0 bases and J 3 bases, leaving 8 bases between the germline ends. The DNA for the CDR3 is TGTGCCAGCAGTTACTCGTCGGGGGCTAATGAAAAACTGTTTTTT. The encoded protein is CASSYSSGANEKLFF.

The CDR3 region has the DNA TGTGCCAGCTCCCCCAGACAGGGCCGAGGGAACACTGAAGCTTTCTTT. Amino acid sequence: CASSPRQGRGNTEAFF. The chain is built from TRBV28 and TRBJ1-1; 7 positions match TRBD1. With 8 bases clipped from V and 1 base from J, the junction kept 13 bases outside the gene matches. From germline, CDR1 is MDHEN and CDR2 SYDVKM. CDR3 length: 16 amino acids. The variable domain in full, completed from reference TRBV28 and TRBJ1-1, reads DVKVTQSSRYLVKRTGEKVFLECVQDMDHENMFWYRQDPGLGLRLIYFSYDVKMKEKGDIPEGYSVSREKKERFSLILESASTNQTSMYLCASSPRQGRGNTEAFFGQGTRLTVV.